This T cell receptor beta chain is drawn from a study of T cell changes during pregnancy in multiple sclerosis. TCRdb keeps only in-frame clones here, not all; method: immunoSEQ multiplex PCR. The top ten clones hold 1% to 1.5% of a sample with around 57,000 clones, under 95% of them seen once. V shed 7 bases, J shed 5 bases, and the junction held 6 bases outside the gene matches. The CDR3 extends over 14 amino acids. Germline V gene sequence: CDR1 ENHRY, CDR2 SYGVKD. This chain joins TRBV10-3 and TRBJ2-3; 10 bases agree with TRBD2. The sample consisted of peripheral blood, taken in the second trimester of pregnancy. This clonotype originated in a female donor with multiple sclerosis, enrolled in a pregnancy study. The CDR3 loop reads CAITKRGGVDTQYF. In DNA, the CDR3 is TGTGCCATCACGAAGCGGGGGGGAGTAGATACGCAGTATTTT.